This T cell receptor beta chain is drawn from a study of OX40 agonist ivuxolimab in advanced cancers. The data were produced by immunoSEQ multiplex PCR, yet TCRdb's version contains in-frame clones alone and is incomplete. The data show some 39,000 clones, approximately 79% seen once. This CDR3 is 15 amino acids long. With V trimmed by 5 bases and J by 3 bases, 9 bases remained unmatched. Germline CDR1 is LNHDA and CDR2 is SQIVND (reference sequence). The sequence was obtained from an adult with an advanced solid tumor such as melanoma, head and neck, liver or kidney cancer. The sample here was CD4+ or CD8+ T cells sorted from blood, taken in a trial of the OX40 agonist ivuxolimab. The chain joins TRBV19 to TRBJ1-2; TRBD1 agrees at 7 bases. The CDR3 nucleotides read TGTGCCAGTAGTGCCACAGGGGCGGAGTACTATGGCTACACCTTC. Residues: CASSATGAEYYGYTF.